This T cell receptor (beta chain) derives from a study of shared clonotypes between healthy human individuals. Study results and limitations: What naive subsets generally showed was a larger estimated richness than memory subsets showed. Clonotype sharing among donors likely depends on sequencing depth.

Terminally differentiated effector memory CD45RA+ cells were excluded from the naive CD8 cells, which were CD45RO-negative and positively selected for CCR7. As for this clone: Its cognate antigen is unknown.

Methods used by the authors: Quality scores were absent from the junction-only immunoSEQ sequences, so filtering differed. TCRdb's copy holds only in-frame clones and misses some; the assay was immunoSEQ multiplex PCR. The DNA was the basis for D and trimming; V, J and clone size are from that table. The data show hundreds of thousands of clones, around 96% seen once. Per the germline V gene, CDR1 is LNHDA and CDR2 is SQIVND (reference sequence). The CDR3 covers 15 residues. The trim removed 3 bases at V and 9 bases at J, leaving 14 bases unmatched. The TCR comes from a woman aged 25-40 years in good health. V and J are TRBV19 and TRBJ2-7; 7 bases are a match to TRBD1. The sequencing sample was made of naive CD8+ T cells sorted from blood. The CDR3 DNA sequence: TGTGCCAGTAGTATCGGGGCCGGGACAGTGGGTTCGCAGTACTTC. This sequence encodes CASSIGAGTVGSQYF.